This is a list of T cell receptor beta chains from one sample in a study of blood T cell repertoires in COVID-19. Libraries were prepared by immunoSEQ multiplex PCR; TCRdb keeps only in-frame clonotypes and omits some of them. The table includes around 47,000 clones, roughly 71% detected once. Sequencing was performed on peripheral blood. These receptors were obtained from a man older than 75 with acute or convalescent COVID-19. Each CDR3 is given with its conserved first and last residue. The D gene is left open where the match is weak. Not all rows give a size; the values are once, few, many and, for expanded clones, a class.

cdr3_length j_call clone_size v_call d_call cdr3_aa cdr3_nt
15 TRBJ1-1 . TRBV12-5 TRBD1 CASGLAQGANTEAFF TGTGCTAGTGGTTTGGCACAGGGGGCAAACACTGAAGCTTTCTTT
12 TRBJ1-2 . TRBV6-2/TRBV6-3 TRBD1 CASSQQGIGYTF TGTGCCAGCAGTCAACAGGGGATTGGCTACACCTTC
17 TRBJ2-7 . TRBV18 . CASSPAQGFGISDEQYF TGTGCCAGCTCACCAGCTCAGGGATTCGGCATCTCCGACGAGCAGTACTTC
15 TRBJ2-7 . TRBV5-1 TRBD2 CASSTGLAGVGEQYF TGCGCCAGCAGCACGGGACTAGCGGGAGTTGGCGAGCAGTACTTC
12 TRBJ2-7 . TRBV5-5 . CASQGQNYEQYF TGTGCCTCCCAGGGACAAAACTACGAGCAGTACTTC
12 TRBJ1-2 few TRBV12-3/TRBV12-4 TRBD1 CASRATGYGYTF TGTGCCAGCAGGGCGACAGGGTATGGCTACACCTTC
13 TRBJ2-7 once TRBV6-6 . CASSSPGVYEQYF TGTGCCAGCAGTTCCCCCGGGGTCTACGAGCAGTACTTC
16 TRBJ2-3 . TRBV9 TRBD2 CASSVAAGGLVDTQYF TGTGCCAGCAGCGTAGCGGCGGGAGGGCTGGTGGATACGCAGTATTTT
15 TRBJ1-1 . TRBV30 . CAWTRPGGENTEAFF TGTGCCTGGACCAGGCCCGGAGGGGAGAACACTGAAGCTTTCTTT
14 TRBJ2-1 . TRBV9 . CASSPVEGLNEQFF TGTGCCAGCAGCCCAGTGGAGGGTCTAAATGAGCAGTTCTTC
12 TRBJ1-3 . TRBV29-1 . CSVTDSGNTIYF TGCAGCGTAACAGATTCTGGAAACACCATATATTTT
15 TRBJ1-1 . TRBV7-9 . CASSLGEQPNTEAFF TGTGCCAGCAGCTTAGGTGAACAGCCGAACACTGAAGCTTTCTTT
12 TRBJ2-2 . TRBV6-5 . CASKEDSSTLFF TGTGCCAGCAAAGAGGACAGCTCGACCCTGTTTTTT
16 TRBJ1-1 . TRBV2 . CASSPLDPRDGTEAFF TGTGCCAGCAGCCCCCTAGACCCGAGGGATGGGACTGAAGCTTTCTTT
16 TRBJ2-2 . TRBV6-1 . CASSEARTLRFGELFF TGTGCCAGCAGTGAAGCCCGGACACTCAGATTCGGGGAGCTGTTTTTT
15 TRBJ2-7 . TRBV6-2/TRBV6-3 . CASSYSNKGPYEQYF TGTGCCAGCAGTTACTCGAACAAGGGGCCCTACGAGCAGTACTTC
11 TRBJ1-1 . TRBV7-9 . CASSLDREAFF TGTGCCAGCAGCTTAGACAGGGAAGCTTTCTTT
15 TRBJ1-2 . TRBV15 TRBD1 CATSEHRGLDYGYTF TGTGCCACCAGCGAACACAGGGGGCTGGACTATGGCTACACCTTC
11 TRBJ1-2 . TRBV10-1 . CASSDGGGYTF TGCGCCAGCAGTGACGGAGGTGGCTACACCTTC
12 TRBJ2-5 . TRBV5-1 TRBD2 CASSIGGGTQYF TGCGCCAGCAGCATCGGGGGGGGGACCCAGTACTTC
12 TRBJ2-5 . TRBV7-9 . CASSFPRETQYF TGTGCCAGCAGCTTTCCTCGGGAGACCCAGTACTTC
15 TRBJ2-1 . TRBV5-1 TRBD2 CASSWSGTSGGEQFF TGCGCCAGCAGCTGGTCCGGGACTAGCGGAGGGGAGCAGTTCTTC
15 TRBJ2-3 . TRBV7-9 TRBD2 CASSLVLAGEDTQYF TGTGCCAGCAGCTTAGTGCTGGCGGGAGAAGATACGCAGTATTTT
15 TRBJ1-1 once TRBV4-3 . CASSQDQEPITEAFF TGCGCCAGCAGCCAAGATCAGGAACCCATCACTGAAGCTTTCTTT
15 TRBJ2-7 . TRBV6-5 . CASRTRDTSPYEQYF TGTGCCAGCAGAACTCGCGACACTTCTCCCTACGAGCAGTACTTC
14 TRBJ1-2 medium-sized TRBV19 . CASSIVDTFYGYTF TGTGCCAGTAGTATAGTCGACACCTTCTATGGCTACACCTTC
15 TRBJ1-2 . TRBV3-1/TRBV3-2 . CASRGGELPNYGYTF TGTGCCAGCAGGGGGGGGGAACTCCCTAACTATGGCTACACCTTC
16 TRBJ1-1 once TRBV7-2 TRBD1 CASSWATGGASTEAFF TGTGCCAGCAGCTGGGCCACAGGGGGCGCGAGCACTGAAGCTTTCTTT
13 TRBJ1-3 . TRBV5-1 . CASSLDWGNTIYF TGCGCCAGCAGCTTGGACTGGGGAAACACCATATATTTT
16 TRBJ2-7 . TRBV25-1 TRBD2 CASSAPPRGSSYEQYF TGTGCCAGCAGTGCCCCTCCGCGGGGGAGCTCCTACGAGCAGTACTTC
15 TRBJ1-2 . TRBV7-9 . CASSLMQGGNFGYTF TGTGCCAGCAGCTTAATGCAGGGAGGCAATTTTGGCTACACCTTC
16 TRBJ1-4 . TRBV5-1 TRBD1 CASSSGRDRANEKLFF TGCGCCAGCAGCTCAGGCCGGGACAGGGCTAATGAAAAACTGTTTTTT
11 TRBJ1-1 . TRBV30 . CAWGRDTEAFF TGTGCCTGGGGCCGGGACACTGAAGCTTTCTTT
15 TRBJ1-2 . TRBV24-1 TRBD1 CATSDGSGTEDGYTF TGTGCCACCAGTGATGGGTCCGGGACAGAGGATGGCTACACCTTC
16 TRBJ1-1 . TRBV9 TRBD1 CASSVVVGQGGTEAFF TGTGCCAGCAGCGTAGTAGTGGGGCAGGGGGGCACTGAAGCTTTCTTT
16 TRBJ1-3 few TRBV6-1 . CASSGFQGAVGNTIYF TGTGCCAGCAGTGGTTTTCAGGGTGCTGTTGGAAACACCATATATTTT
14 TRBJ1-4 . TRBV6-5 . CASKELFSNEKLFF TGTGCCAGCAAGGAGCTCTTCTCTAATGAAAAACTGTTTTTT
13 TRBJ1-3 once TRBV7-9 . CASSLLAGNTIYF TGTGCCAGCAGCCTCCTCGCTGGAAACACCATATATTTT
15 TRBJ2-5 . TRBV9 TRBD2 CASSVGGTSGETQYF TGTGCCAGCAGCGTAGGAGGGACTAGCGGTGAGACCCAGTACTTC
13 TRBJ2-5 . TRBV19 TRBD1 CASSQGARETQYF TGTGCCAGTAGCCAGGGGGCGCGAGAGACCCAGTACTTC
15 TRBJ1-4 . TRBV7-9 TRBD1 CASSPTGDTNEKLFF TGTGCCAGCAGCCCGACAGGGGACACTAATGAAAAACTGTTTTTT
18 TRBJ2-1 . TRBV18 TRBD2 CASSPGLAAIISYNEQFF TGTGCCAGCTCACCGGGACTAGCGGCCATAATCTCCTACAATGAGCAGTTCTTC
15 TRBJ2-5 . TRBV7-2 TRBD2 CASSQASGRQETQYF TGTGCCAGCAGCCAAGCTAGCGGGAGGCAAGAGACCCAGTACTTC
15 TRBJ2-1 . TRBV13 TRBD2 CASSPRDYDYNEQFF TGTGCCAGCAGCCCTCGGGACTACGATTACAATGAGCAGTTCTTC
16 TRBJ2-3 . TRBV5-1 . CASSPNFGRGLDTQYF TGCGCCAGCAGCCCCAATTTCGGGAGAGGGTTAGATACGCAGTATTTT
15 TRBJ1-1 . TRBV6-6 TRBD1 CASSYWDRLNTEAFF TGTGCCAGCAGTTACTGGGACAGGTTGAACACTGAAGCTTTCTTT
13 TRBJ1-2 once TRBV3-1/TRBV3-2 . CASSQDLGGGYTF TGTGCCAGCAGCCAAGATCTAGGTGGCGGCTACACCTTC
15 TRBJ2-3 . TRBV10-3 . CAISEVGQGIDTQYF TGTGCCATCAGTGAGGTTGGGCAGGGTATAGATACGCAGTATTTT
15 TRBJ1-2 . TRBV15 . CATSSRSGGFDGYTF TGTGCCACCAGCAGTCGGTCTGGGGGCTTTGATGGCTACACCTTC
13 TRBJ1-5 . TRBV2 . CASTRGLNQPQHF TGTGCCAGTACCCGGGGTTTAAATCAGCCCCAGCATTTT
18 TRBJ1-2 . TRBV4-1 . CASSQASRTSLANYGYTF TGCGCCAGCAGCCAAGCCTCCCGGACATCCCTAGCTAACTATGGCTACACCTTC
17 TRBJ2-2 . TRBV5-1 TRBD1 CASSFVGQGANTGELFF TGCGCCAGCAGCTTCGTGGGACAGGGGGCGAACACCGGGGAGCTGTTTTTT
17 TRBJ1-1 . TRBV30 TRBD1 CAWSVRGRGLSVTEAFF TGTGCCTGGAGTGTAAGGGGCAGGGGGCTTAGTGTCACTGAAGCTTTCTTT
15 TRBJ1-3 few TRBV7-8 . CASSLYSGRGNTIYF TGTGCCAGCAGCTTATACTCGGGTCGGGGAAACACCATATATTTT
12 TRBJ2-7 . TRBV18 . CASSPLSYEQYF TGTGCCAGCTCACCCCTCTCCTACGAGCAGTACTTC
13 TRBJ1-5 . TRBV19 . CASSRRMDQPQHF TGTGCCAGTAGTCGGAGAATGGATCAGCCCCAGCATTTT
15 TRBJ1-2 . TRBV28 . CASSPLGGGRDVYTF TGTGCCAGCAGCCCCTTAGGCGGGGGGCGAGATGTCTACACCTTC
14 TRBJ2-5 . TRBV7-9 . CASSLVGAGETQYF TGTGCCAGCAGCTTGGTGGGGGCAGGTGAGACCCAGTACTTC